A single TCR beta chain is shown here with its context. Which antigen it targets is not known. The sample holds no much larger clone one base away, and base qualities are not on file. The CDR3 runs 14 amino acids, cysteine and phenylalanine included. Only the CDR3 portion is preserved as DNA: 42 bases, with reading frame beginning at the first base. Taken from the germline V gene, the CDR1 and CDR2 loops are MNHEY and SVGAGI. Trimming at the junction amounts to 6 bases on V and 3 bases on J, and the germline ends lie 11 bases apart. Collaborating institutions collected whole blood in K2EDTA tubes following their own protocols. For TCRbeta analysis, collaborators shipped samples in one of three forms: frozen whole blood, isolated PBMCs, or DNA extracted from either of those sample types. TCRbeta CDR3 regions were amplified from genomic DNA by means of the immunoSEQ Assay, a bias-controlled multiplex PCR. As for the original processing: The number of nucleated cells in each sample was estimated from the amplification of reference gene primers within the assay. To quantify the absolute abundance of each unique TCRbeta CDR3 rearrangement, sequence reads were collapsed and filtered. For each sample, productive Simpson clonality was calculated as the square root of Simpson's diversity index over productive rearrangements. Sourced from immuneACCESS, this table was stored by TCRdb with only in-frame sequences that have V and J called. A share of the clones is absent; for the studies checked, an unresolved V gene accounts for under half, and the remainder has no known explanation. The DNA was the basis for D and trimming; V, J and clone size are from that table. The sample table holds about 73,000 clones, of which 90% were seen once. Together, the top ten hold just over 5% of the sample.

These data are taken from a study of blood T cell repertoires in COVID-19 (dated by TCRdb to the early 2020s). Regarding the complete study: Collaborator samples came from the United States, Italy and Spain and covered acute and convalescent phases of COVID-19. The sample metadata nearly always contained a de-identified subject ID, COVID-19 status, age in years and sex. Subjects who had been exposed to COVID-19, were actively infected with it, or had recovered from it provided the deeply sampled blood TCRbeta repertoires that made up the dataset. The repertoires were released in a freely available public database intended as a resource for research on the immune response to SARS-CoV-2. Where available, HLA class I and class II types were taken from metadata supplied by the sample provider and were not determined by assay-based typing. The prospective study material was composed of cDNA or gDNA derived from T cells, B-cell-depleted T cells, or PBMCs. The samples were drawn from two sources: the first 160 participants of the ongoing ImmuneRACE study, and 1,000 to 1,500 subjects contributed by 6 global collaborators.

The study at large found these results: Clinical and demographic metadata were provided uncurated, with the amount varying by source and participant.

The chain joins TRBV6-5 to TRBJ1-4; D gene: possibly TRBD1, on 6 matching bases. The TCR sequence derives from a woman aged 18-35 years with acute or convalescent COVID-19. Sequenced sample: peripheral blood. The DNA is as follows: TGTGCCAGCAGAACAGGGCTCGCTAATGAAAAACTGTTTTTT. It specifies CASRTGLANEKLFF.